A selection of T cell receptor beta chains follows, all from one sample in a study of CD8+ T cells in alopecia areata. Sequencing used immunoSEQ multiplex PCR; TCRdb keeps in-frame clones, though not all of them. The repertoire holds around 150,000 clones, with less than 65% as singletons. Source material: CD8+ T cells sorted from blood. The receptors originated from a human donor in good health. The conserved cysteine and the conserved F or W are not part of the CDR3 here. Each record gives: CDR3 protein, V gene, clone size, J gene. Clone size appears in some rows only: once, few, many, or a class for an expanded clone.

CDR3aa: ASSLGGLRVSESNEQF
v_gene: TRBV5-6
abundance: -
j_gene: TRBJ2-1

CDR3aa: ASSLTSGSDTQY
v_gene: TRBV5-1
abundance: -
j_gene: TRBJ2-3

CDR3aa: ASTAAGNEKLF
v_gene: TRBV27
abundance: -
j_gene: TRBJ1-4

CDR3aa: ASSLSAGTGYGYT
v_gene: TRBV27
abundance: -
j_gene: TRBJ1-2

CDR3aa: ASSPTGGSSYEQY
v_gene: TRBV4-1
abundance: -
j_gene: TRBJ2-7

CDR3aa: ASTDTYEQY
v_gene: TRBV6-6
abundance: -
j_gene: TRBJ2-7

CDR3aa: SVDFGGRPNTEAF
v_gene: TRBV29-1
abundance: -
j_gene: TRBJ1-1

CDR3aa: SVETGGNTEAF
v_gene: TRBV29-1
abundance: -
j_gene: TRBJ1-1

CDR3aa: ASSLVSGVGFTNEQF
v_gene: TRBV5-6
abundance: -
j_gene: TRBJ2-1

CDR3aa: ASSLDPGRSDEQY
v_gene: TRBV7-6
abundance: -
j_gene: TRBJ2-7

CDR3aa: ASSLSTSTDTQY
v_gene: TRBV13
abundance: -
j_gene: TRBJ2-3

CDR3aa: ASSTRQGANSYEQY
v_gene: TRBV4-1
abundance: -
j_gene: TRBJ2-7

CDR3aa: ATRNTGPPSNTIY
v_gene: TRBV15
abundance: -
j_gene: TRBJ1-3

CDR3aa: SVVGSSGPQETQY
v_gene: TRBV29-1
abundance: -
j_gene: TRBJ2-5

CDR3aa: ASSIGQGQETQY
v_gene: TRBV5-1
abundance: -
j_gene: TRBJ2-5

CDR3aa: ASRRTNPPPDTQY
v_gene: TRBV2
abundance: many
j_gene: TRBJ2-3

CDR3aa: TSSLVAGNYGYT
v_gene: TRBV11-2
abundance: -
j_gene: TRBJ1-2

CDR3aa: SVEGPKAYNEQF
v_gene: TRBV29-1
abundance: -
j_gene: TRBJ2-1